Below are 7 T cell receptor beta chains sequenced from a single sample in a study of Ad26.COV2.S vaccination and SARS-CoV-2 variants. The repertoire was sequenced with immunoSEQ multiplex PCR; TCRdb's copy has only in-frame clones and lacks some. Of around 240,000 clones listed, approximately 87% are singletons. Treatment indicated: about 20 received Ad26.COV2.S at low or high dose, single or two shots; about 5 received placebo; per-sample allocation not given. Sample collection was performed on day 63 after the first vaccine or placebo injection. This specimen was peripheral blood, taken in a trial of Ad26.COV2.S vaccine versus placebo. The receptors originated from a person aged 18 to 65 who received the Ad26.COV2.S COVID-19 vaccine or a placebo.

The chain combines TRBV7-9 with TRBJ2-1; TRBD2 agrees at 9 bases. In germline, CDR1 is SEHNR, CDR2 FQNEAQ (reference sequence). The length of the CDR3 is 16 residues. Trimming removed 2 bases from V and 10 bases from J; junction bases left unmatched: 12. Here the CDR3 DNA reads TGTGCCAGCAGCTTATTCGGGTTGCGGGAGGGGGACGAGCAGTTCTTC. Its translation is CASSLFGLREGDEQFF.

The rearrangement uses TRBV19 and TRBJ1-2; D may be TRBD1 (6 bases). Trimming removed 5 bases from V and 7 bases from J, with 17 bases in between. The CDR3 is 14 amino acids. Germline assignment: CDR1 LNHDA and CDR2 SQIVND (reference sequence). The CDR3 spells CASSEQTGFVGYTF. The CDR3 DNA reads TGTGCCAGTAGTGAGCAAACAGGGTTTGTTGGCTACACCTTC.

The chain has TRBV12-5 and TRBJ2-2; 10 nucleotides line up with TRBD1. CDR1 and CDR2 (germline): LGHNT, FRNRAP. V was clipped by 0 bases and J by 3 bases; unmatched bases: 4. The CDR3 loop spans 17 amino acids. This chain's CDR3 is CASGLVPGQGYTGELFF. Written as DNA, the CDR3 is TGTGCTAGTGGTTTGGTCCCGGGACAGGGGTACACCGGGGAGCTGTTTTTT.

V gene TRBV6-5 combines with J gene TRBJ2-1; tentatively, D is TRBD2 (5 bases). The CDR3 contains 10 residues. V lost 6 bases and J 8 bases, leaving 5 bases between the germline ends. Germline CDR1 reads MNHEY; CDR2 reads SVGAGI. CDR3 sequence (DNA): TGTGCCAGCAGGGACTATGAGCAGTTCTTC. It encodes CASRDYEQFF.

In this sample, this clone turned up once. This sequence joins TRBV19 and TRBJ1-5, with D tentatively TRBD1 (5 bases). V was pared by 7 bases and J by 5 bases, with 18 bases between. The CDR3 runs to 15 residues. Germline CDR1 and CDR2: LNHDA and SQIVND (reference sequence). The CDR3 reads CASKSGGQGHQPQHF. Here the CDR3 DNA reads TGTGCCAGTAAGTCAGGAGGGCAGGGCCATCAGCCCCAGCATTTT.

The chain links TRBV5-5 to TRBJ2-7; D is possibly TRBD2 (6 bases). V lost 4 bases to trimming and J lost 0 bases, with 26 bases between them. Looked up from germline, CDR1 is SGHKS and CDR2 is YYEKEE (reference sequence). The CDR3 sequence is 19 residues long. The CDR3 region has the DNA TGTGCCAGCAGCCCTTATGACGGACTAAGTAAAAAGAGCTCCTACGAGCAGTACTTC. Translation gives CASSPYDGLSKKSSYEQYF.

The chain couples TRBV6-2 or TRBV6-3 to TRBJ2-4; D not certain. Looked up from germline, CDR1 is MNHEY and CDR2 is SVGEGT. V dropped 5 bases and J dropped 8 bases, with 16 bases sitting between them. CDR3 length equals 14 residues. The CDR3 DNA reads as TGTGCCAGCAGTCCCGGACGGCTCACCGACATTCAGTACTTC. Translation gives CASSPGRLTDIQYF.